One sample yielded the 27 T cell receptor beta chains listed below, sequenced in a study of T-cell reconstitution after alpha-beta-depleted transplantation in children. The authors prepared the TCRbeta library with unique molecular identifiers. TCRdb used MiXCR to reprocess the PCR reads, holding one entry per CDR3 protein. This repertoire shows approximately 400,000 distinct CDR3 sequences, around 16% found once; its top ten account for 25% to 30%. The sequenced sample was PBMCs, mostly from graft donor cells, obtained 360 days after TCRalphabeta/CD19-depleted stem cell transplant. These TCRs come from a boy in the first two years of life who had a stem cell transplant for Wiskott-Aldrich syndrome, so the T cells may come from the graft donor.

This clonotype was counted at least ten times. At one of its ends the junction is not consistent with the germline gene, which may arise from a read error. This chain uses TRBV5-1 with TRBJ2-3, with D perhaps matching TRBD2 (5 bases). The CDR3 has 12 residues. Germline V gives CDR1 SGHRS, CDR2 YFSETQ. CDR3 in DNA: TGTGCCAGCAGTTTGAGGGCCGATACGCAGTATTTT. It codes for CASSLRADTQYF.

V and J are TRBV27 and TRBJ2-7, with D perhaps TRBD1 (6 bases). Germline V lookup: CDR1 MNHEY, CDR2 SMNVEV (reference sequence). CDR3 size: 16 residues. V lost 5 bases and J 3 bases, leaving 20 bases between the germline ends. The CDR3 coding sequence is TGTGCCAGCAGTCCCCAAACAGGGTTCAGTGGCTACGAGCAGTACTTC. This sequence encodes CASSPQTGFSGYEQYF.

This chain links TRBV29-1 with TRBJ2-1, with TRBD1 matching 7 bases. The ends lost 4 bases at V and 4 bases at J; junction bases unmatched: 4. The germline gives CDR1 SQVTM, CDR2 ANQGSEA. The CDR3 covers 13 residues. Written as DNA, the CDR3 is TGCAGCGTTGCCCGGGACAGATACAATGAGCAGTTCTTC. It encodes CSVARDRYNEQFF.

This clonotype was recorded a few times. The V call is TRBV28, the J call TRBJ2-2; 12 bases are shared with TRBD2. With V trimmed by 10 bases and J by 7 bases, 13 bases remained unmatched. CDR1 is MDHEN and CDR2 is SYDVKM in the germline V gene. CDR3 size: 16 residues. The CDR3 nucleotides read TGTGCCACCCTGCGCCTAGCGGGGGGGTACTACGGGGAGCTGTTTTTT. This gives the protein CATLRLAGGYYGELFF.

This clonotype appeared a few times. The CDR3 nucleotides are TGTGCCATCAGTGTAAGGGGCCAAGAGACCCAGTACTTC. This codes for CAISVRGQETQYF. This chain connects TRBV10-3 to TRBJ2-5; D is perhaps TRBD1 (5 bases). The V gene lost 4 bases and the J gene lost 1 base, with 7 bases spanning the gap. Looked up from germline, CDR1 is ENHRY and CDR2 is SYGVKD. The CDR3 spans 13 residues.

V gene TRBV5-1 combines with J gene TRBJ2-4, with D possibly matching TRBD2 (6 bases). Per germline, CDR1 SGHRS and CDR2 YFSETQ. Trimming shortened V by 0 bases and J by 7 bases, and 11 bases separated the two germline ends. The CDR3 is 14 amino acids. Here the CDR3 reads CASSLEAGRNIQYF. CDR3 nucleotides: TGCGCCAGCAGCTTGGAGGCGGGGCGGAACATTCAGTACTTC.

The sample holds a few counts of this clonotype. This chain connects TRBV4-3 to TRBJ2-3, with 10 bases fitting TRBD2. With 2 bases clipped from V and 4 bases from J, the junction kept 6 bases outside the gene matches. CDR3 length: 16 residues. Germline lookup yields CDR1 LGHNA and CDR2 YSLEER. In DNA form, the CDR3 reads TGCGCCAGCAGCCAATCGCCGGGACTAGCGCCAGATACGCAGTATTTT. Amino acid sequence: CASSQSPGLAPDTQYF.

This clonotype was recorded many times. The chain employs TRBV12-3 or TRBV12-4 and TRBJ2-5, with D perhaps TRBD1 (5 bases). The CDR3 sequence is 15 residues long. V lost 5 bases, J lost 1 base, and 14 bases lay in between. CDR3 DNA: TGTGCCAGCAGTCATACACGGACACTCCAAGAGACCCAGTACTTC. Translated: CASSHTRTLQETQYF.

This clonotype turned up a few times. This sequence joins TRBV20-1 and TRBJ2-5; D ambiguous. Germline lookup yields CDR1 DFQATT and CDR2 SNEGSKA (reference sequence). The CDR3 runs 11 residues. The V end was cut by 3 bases, the J end by 4 bases, with 6 bases between. This CDR3 reads CSARELETQYF. DNA of the CDR3: TGCAGTGCTAGGGAATTAGAGACCCAGTACTTC.

In its sample, this clonotype was seen many times. The J gene is TRBJ2-7, the V gene TRBV29-1, with no clear D. V was shortened by 3 bases and J by 7 bases, with 13 bases between the two germline ends. The CDR3 length is 12 residues. Germline V gene data show CDR1 as SQVTM and CDR2 as ANQGSEA. CDR3 sequence: CSVDHATGEQYF. Here the CDR3 DNA reads TGCAGCGTTGACCACGCAACGGGTGAGCAGTACTTC.

The V call is TRBV5-1, the J call TRBJ1-4; the D gene is possibly TRBD1 (6 bases). In germline, CDR1 is SGHRS, CDR2 YFSETQ. V shed 4 bases and J shed 3 bases, with 7 bases lying between them. This CDR3 region has 13 residues. The CDR3 reads CASSRTANEKLFF. The CDR3 coding sequence is TGCGCCAGCAGCCGGACAGCTAATGAAAAACTGTTTTTT.

The gene calls are TRBV10-3 and TRBJ2-2; D unresolved. This CDR3 contains 12 residues. Germline CDR1 reads ENHRY; CDR2 reads SYGVKD. V lost 8 bases, J lost 4 bases, and 8 bases lay in between. Here the CDR3 DNA reads TGTGCCATCGGGCTCCCCACCGGGGAGCTGTTTTTT. Encoded protein: CAIGLPTGELFF.

The chain couples TRBV12-3 or TRBV12-4 to TRBJ2-2; 7 bases are a match to TRBD1. CDR3 length equals 18 residues. V shed 4 bases and J 4 bases; nucleotides not matched to a gene: 15. DNA for the CDR3: TGTGCCAGCAGTTCGCCGACCATGACAGGGAAGTTCACCGGGGAGCTGTTTTTT. Translation: CASSSPTMTGKFTGELFF.

This clonotype has just a few counts. The V and J genes are TRBV2 and TRBJ2-2, with a possible D match to TRBD2 (6 bases). This CDR3 is built from 18 residues. Trimming took off 2 bases at V and 3 bases at J, with 19 bases between the two ends. The germline V gene encodes CDR1 SNHLY and CDR2 FYNNEI. CDR3 protein: CASSERTTPIEYTGELFF. DNA for the CDR3: TGTGCCAGCAGTGAAAGGACTACCCCGATAGAGTACACCGGGGAGCTGTTTTTT.

The chain combines TRBV5-4 with TRBJ2-1; 10 positions match TRBD1. V trimming: 2 bases; J trimming: 4 bases; junction bases outside the gene matches: 6. The CDR3 is made up of 16 amino acids. In germline, CDR1 is SGHNT, CDR2 YYREEE (reference sequence). The CDR3 loop is CASSFGGTGVYNEQFF. The CDR3, as DNA: TGTGCCAGCAGCTTCGGCGGGACAGGGGTATACAATGAGCAGTTCTTC.

The V gene is TRBV12-3 or TRBV12-4, the J gene TRBJ2-7; TRBD2 aligns across 9 bases. The CDR3 is made up of 17 amino acids. V lost 1 base and J lost 2; bases outside the gene matches: 9. CDR3 sequence reads: CASSLEWRGGRAYEQYF. Here the CDR3 DNA reads TGTGCCAGCAGTTTAGAGTGGCGGGGGGGCCGGGCCTACGAGCAGTACTTC.

This chain links TRBV6-6 with TRBJ1-6; D is undetermined. In germline, CDR1 is MNHNY, CDR2 SVGAGI (reference sequence). V was trimmed by 7 bases and J by 1 base, leaving 5 bases between them. The length of the CDR3 is 13 residues. CDR3 bases: TGTGCCAGCATAAGGTCCTATAATTCACCCCTCCACTTT. It is translated as CASIRSYNSPLHF.

This chain links TRBV7-2 with TRBJ2-7; a possible D gene is TRBD1 (6 bases). V was cut by 4 bases and J by 2 bases, with 12 bases left in between. CDR3 length: 14 amino acids. The germline CDR1 and CDR2 sequences are SGHTA and FQGNSA. In nucleotides, the CDR3 is TGTGCCAGCAGCTCTCAGGGGACCCCCTACGAGCAGTACTTC. It is translated as CASSSQGTPYEQYF.

This clonotype was seen more than once but under ten times. The chain recombines TRBV6-1 with TRBJ1-5; TRBD1 agrees at 11 bases. The CDR3 covers 15 residues. Unmatched junction bases numbered 6, after V lost 5 bases and J lost 6 bases. Germline-derived CDR1 and CDR2 are MNHNS and SASEGT. The CDR3 region is CASSRDRGGIQPQHF. In DNA, the CDR3 is TGTGCCAGCAGTAGGGACAGGGGGGGGATTCAGCCCCAGCATTTT.

A few counts support this clonotype. The chain links TRBV25-1 to TRBJ1-2; a weak D match, TRBD1 (6 bases). This CDR3 comprises 13 residues. V lost 5 bases and J 8 bases, leaving 15 bases between the germline ends. Germline V gene data show CDR1 as MGHDK and CDR2 as SYGVNS. For the CDR3, the DNA is TGTGCCAGCAGTCTTACAGGGCGGCGCGGCTACACCTTC. This encodes CASSLTGRRGYTF.

This clonotype turned up a few times. This chain links TRBV12-3 or TRBV12-4 with TRBJ1-1; D not certain. V was pared by 6 bases and J by 6 bases, with 14 bases between. The CDR3 runs 13 residues. The CDR3 DNA sequence: TGTGCCAGCAGACCCCGAATGGAGGCTGAAGCTTTCTTT. This translates into CASRPRMEAEAFF.

This clonotype was recorded a few times. The chain joins TRBV7-9 to TRBJ2-1; D is possibly TRBD1 (6 bases). The germline V and J ends were trimmed by 5 bases and 4 bases, with 15 bases remaining between them. The CDR3 runs to 15 residues. CDR1 SEHNR and CDR2 FQNEAQ come from the germline V gene (reference sequence). This CDR3 is CASSLRLGAYNEQFF. The CDR3 bases are TGTGCCAGCAGCCTCCGTTTGGGGGCATACAATGAGCAGTTCTTC.

Only a few counts were recorded for this clonotype. CDR3 bases: TGTGCCAGCAGGCGCGCCCTCTCCTACGAGCAGTACTTC. This gives the protein CASRRALSYEQYF. J is TRBJ2-7 and V is TRBV12-3 or TRBV12-4, with D unresolved. The V end was cut by 6 bases, the J end by 0 bases, with 9 bases between. The CDR3 is made up of 13 amino acids.

This clonotype showed up just a few times. The CDR3: CASSPNEQFF. CDR3 sequence (DNA): TGTGCCAGCAGCCCGAATGAGCAGTTCTTC. The chain recombines TRBV7-9 with TRBJ2-1; D gene uncertain. The V gene's germline CDR1 is SEHNR and CDR2 FQNEAQ (reference sequence). Trimming cost V 5 bases and J 7 bases, with 3 bases left between them. The CDR3 has 10 amino acids.

This clonotype was picked up a small number of times. The chain carries TRBV7-9 and TRBJ2-4; D unclear. V shed 3 bases and J shed 7 bases, with 10 bases lying between them. Germline V gene data show CDR1 as SEHNR and CDR2 as FQNEAQ (reference sequence). The CDR3 covers 13 residues. The CDR3 sequence: CASSFPDLNIQYF. The CDR3, as DNA: TGTGCCAGCAGCTTCCCAGACCTGAACATTCAGTACTTC.

The rearrangement links TRBV2 to TRBJ2-1, with D possibly being TRBD2 (6 bases). This CDR3 is 17 amino acids long. Deletions cut 2 bases from V and 3 bases from J, with 17 bases between. CDR1 is SNHLY and CDR2 is FYNNEI in the germline V gene. The CDR3 spells CASSETRTGTYYNEQFF. CDR3 coding DNA: TGTGCCAGCAGTGAAACGAGGACCGGGACTTACTACAATGAGCAGTTCTTC.

This clonotype was counted a few times. The chain recombines TRBV27 with TRBJ1-2, with a weak D call TRBD1 (5 bases). The CDR3 runs to 13 residues. From germline, CDR1 is MNHEY and CDR2 SMNVEV (reference sequence). The germline V and J ends were trimmed by 3 bases and 4 bases, with 9 bases remaining between them. CDR3 in amino acids: CASSFPGFYGYTF. CDR3 nucleotide sequence: TGTGCCAGCAGTTTTCCAGGGTTCTATGGCTACACCTTC.